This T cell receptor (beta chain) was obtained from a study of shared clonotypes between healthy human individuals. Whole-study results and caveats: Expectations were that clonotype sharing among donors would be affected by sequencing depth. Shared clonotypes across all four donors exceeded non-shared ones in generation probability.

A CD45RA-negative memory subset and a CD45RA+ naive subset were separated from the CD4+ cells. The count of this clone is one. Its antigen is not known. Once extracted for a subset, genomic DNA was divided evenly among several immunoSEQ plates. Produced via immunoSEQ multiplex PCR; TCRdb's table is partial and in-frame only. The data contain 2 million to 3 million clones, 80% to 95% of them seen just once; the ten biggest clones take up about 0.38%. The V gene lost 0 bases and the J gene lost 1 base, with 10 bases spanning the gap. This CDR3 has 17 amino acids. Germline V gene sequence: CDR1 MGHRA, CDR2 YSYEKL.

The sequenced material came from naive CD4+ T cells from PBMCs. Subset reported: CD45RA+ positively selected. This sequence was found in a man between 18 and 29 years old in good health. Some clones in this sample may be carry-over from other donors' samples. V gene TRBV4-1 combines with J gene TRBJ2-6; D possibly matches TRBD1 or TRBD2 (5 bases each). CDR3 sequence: CASSQDRWGSGANVLTF. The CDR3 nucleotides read TGCGCCAGCAGCCAAGATCGGTGGGGGTCTGGGGCCAACGTCCTGACTTTC.